These 6 T cell receptor beta chains originate from one sample sequenced in a study of blood T cell repertoires in COVID-19. Method: immunoSEQ multiplex PCR; TCRdb's copy keeps in-frame clones and lacks some. In the table there are fewer than 130,000 clones, 69% of which are singletons. The sequenced sample was peripheral blood. These receptor sequences come from an elderly man with acute or convalescent COVID-19.

A single count supports this clone. The V gene is TRBV28, the J gene TRBJ2-4; 9 bases match TRBD1. CDR3 size: 15 residues. Trimming cost V 6 bases and J 4 bases; bases outside gene matches: 7. CDR1 and CDR2 (germline): MDHEN, SYDVKM. This CDR3 is CASRPPGQGKNIQYF. The CDR3, as DNA: TGTGCCAGCAGACCCCCGGGACAGGGTAAAAACATTCAGTACTTC. The full variable domain, rest sourced from reference TRBV28 and TRBJ2-4, is DVKVTQSSRYLVKRTGEKVFLECVQDMDHENMFWYRQDPGLGLRLIYFSYDVKMKEKGDIPEGYSVSREKKERFSLILESASTNQTSMYLCASRPPGQGKNIQYFGAGTRLSVL.

The J gene is TRBJ2-3, the V gene TRBV19; perhaps TRBD2 as D (5 bases). The CDR3 spans 13 residues. The V gene's germline CDR1 is LNHDA and CDR2 SQIVND (reference sequence). V lost 6 bases to trimming and J lost 4 bases, with 11 bases between them. The CDR3 DNA follows: TGTGCCAGTAGCCCGGGGAGCTCAGATACGCAGTATTTT. It yields the protein CASSPGSSDTQYF.

This chain links TRBV12-3 or TRBV12-4 with TRBJ2-7; D is possibly TRBD2 (5 bases). The V and J ends lost 3 bases and 7 bases respectively, with 13 bases between them. The CDR3 is made up of 13 amino acids. CDR3 protein: CASSFDERREQYF. The CDR3 region has the DNA TGTGCCAGCAGTTTCGATGAGCGGAGGGAGCAGTACTTC.

V is TRBV18 and J is TRBJ2-7, with a tentative D call TRBD2 (6 bases). The V end lost 3 bases, the J end lost 2 bases, and 8 bases lay between the germline ends. CDR1 and CDR2 (germline): KGHSH, LQKENI. The CDR3 spans 13 residues. DNA for the CDR3: TGTGCCAGCTCACCGGGGGGACCCTACGAGCAGTACTTC. Protein: CASSPGGPYEQYF.

This clone was counted only a few times. The chain joins TRBV28 to TRBJ2-7, with 7 bases that match TRBD1. Germline V lookup: CDR1 MDHEN, CDR2 SYDVKM. V lost 6 bases, J lost 0 bases, and 8 bases stayed unmatched. The CDR3 is 15 residues long. The CDR3 reads CASSLPTGNSYEQYF. As DNA, the CDR3 is TGTGCCAGCAGCCTCCCGACAGGGAACTCCTACGAGCAGTACTTC.

This rearrangement joins TRBV6-2 or TRBV6-3 to TRBJ2-1; weak D call: TRBD1 (6 bases). Trimming stripped 2 bases from V and 6 bases from J, with 17 bases between. Germline CDR1 reads MNHEY; CDR2 reads SVGEGT. The CDR3 runs 16 residues. The CDR3 coding sequence is TGTGCCAGCAGTTACCCCGGGACAACATCACTCAATGAGCAGTTCTTC. Translating gives CASSYPGTTSLNEQFF.